What follows is one TCR beta chain and its context. These data are taken from a study of cytomegalovirus exposure and HLA in healthy donors. In the PCR, 60 Vbeta and 13 Jbeta primers were used. This table comes from immunoSEQ multiplex PCR, and its TCRdb copy is limited to in-frame clones, with some not included. The sample contains approximately 150,000 clones, more than 80% of which appear only once. Germline V gives CDR1 MNHNS, CDR2 SASEGT. The CDR3 is made up of 15 amino acids. V lost 6 bases and J 0 bases, leaving 14 bases between the germline ends. The genes are TRBV6-1 and TRBJ2-5; D is uncertain. This TCR was sampled from a woman aged 25 to 39 in good health and CMV-seropositive. Source material: PBMCs. Written as DNA, the CDR3 is TGTGCCAGCAGCCCCGAAACAGTGTACCAAGAGACCCAGTACTTC. Its translation is CASSPETVYQETQYF.